The 24 T cell receptor beta chains below all came from one sample that was sequenced in a study of T cells expressing NK-cell markers (TCRdb year 2020). Library preparation used 5' RACE. For sequencing, an Illumina HiSeq 2000 was employed. TCRdb reanalyzed the reads, keeping one entry per CDR3 protein sequence and omitting DNA. The sample has under 600,000 distinct CDR3 sequences on record. Of the sample, about 1.5% falls within the top ten clones. Source material: blood T cells: a sorted CD56 or NKG2C T cell subset, CD4+ or CD8+ T cells, or bulk PBMC T cells (not recorded which). These receptor sequences come from a woman in her 50s in good health. Donor details come from another sample of the same person, matched by shared clones.

The chain carries TRBV12-3 or TRBV12-4 and TRBJ1-4; TCRdb outputs TRBD1, but without DNA this stays unchecked. The CDR3 has 14 amino acids. The CDR3 loop is CASRGGDSAEKLFF.

The chain recombines TRBV20-1 with TRBJ2-3; TCRdb names TRBD1, which stays unverified in the absence of DNA. This CDR3 has 16 residues. Germline values: CDR1 DFQATT, CDR2 SNEGSKA (reference sequence). CDR3 sequence: CSARDPRWGVTDTQYF.

The V and J genes are TRBV6-6 and TRBJ2-3; the TCRdb call, TRBD2, lacks DNA for checking. The CDR3 sequence is 18 residues long. Germline-derived CDR1 and CDR2 are MNHNY and SVGAGI (reference sequence). Here the CDR3 reads CASSLYGTSGLSTDTQYF.

The CDR3 region is CASSLVGRQGGTGELFF. The chain is built from TRBV7-2 and TRBJ2-2; TCRdb proposes TRBD1, but this gene call is untestable without DNA. The V gene's germline CDR1 is SGHTA and CDR2 FQGNSA. The CDR3 runs 17 residues. The complete variable domain, with remaining parts taken from reference TRBV7-2 and TRBJ2-2, reads GAGVSQSPSNKVTEKGKDVELRCDPISGHTALYWYRQSLGQGLEFLIYFQGNSAPDKSGLPSDRFSAERTGGSVSTLTIQRTQQEDSAVYLCASSLVGRQGGTGELFFGEGSRLTVL.

The chain carries TRBV21-1 and TRBJ1-5. TRBV21-1 is classified as a pseudogene. The CDR3 sequence is 19 residues long. CDR3: CASSTKIPNWRASCQPQHF.

The chain is built from TRBV11-3 and TRBJ1-1; TCRdb picks TRBD1, but there is no DNA to check that call. The CDR3 consists of 15 residues. The germline V gene has CDR1 SGHNT and CDR2 YENEEA. The CDR3 here is CASSSPRGVNTEAFF.

The CDR3 is CASSQGGPEQFF. V usage is TRBV3-1 and J usage is TRBJ2-1; the D call from TCRdb, TRBD2, cannot be confirmed without DNA. The CDR3 covers 12 residues. Germline V CDR1 and CDR2: LGHDT, YNNKEL (reference sequence).

The chain links TRBV14 to TRBJ2-1. CDR1 is SGHDN and CDR2 is FVKESK in the germline V gene. The CDR3 length is 13 residues. CDR3 amino acids: CASSQELATEQFF.

V is TRBV6-6 and J is TRBJ2-7; the D call of TRBD2 rests on TCRdb alone, since no DNA is present to check it. The CDR3 sequence is 17 residues long. Germline V gives CDR1 MNHNY, CDR2 SVGAGI (reference sequence). The CDR3 reads CASISRGGAGVSYEQYF.

The chain has TRBV28 and TRBJ2-1; checking the TCRdb D call of TRBD2 is not possible without DNA. Germline CDR1 is MDHEN and CDR2 is SYDVKM. This CDR3 spans 13 amino acids. CDR3 amino acids: CASSPNSHGWQFF.

The V gene is TRBV10-2, the J gene TRBJ2-5; the D call from TCRdb, TRBD1, cannot be confirmed without DNA. Germline V gene data show CDR1 as WSHSY and CDR2 as SAAADI. The CDR3 loop spans 16 amino acids. The CDR3 sequence is CASRKNPGVGVETQYF.

This chain uses TRBV20-1 with TRBJ2-3; TCRdb proposes TRBD1, but this gene call is untestable without DNA. This CDR3 has 13 amino acids. Germline values: CDR1 DFQATT, CDR2 SNEGSKA (reference sequence). The CDR3 sequence: CSAPPSLGDTQYF.

This chain connects TRBV5-1 to TRBJ2-1; the D call from TCRdb, TRBD1, cannot be confirmed without DNA. The CDR3 sequence is 11 residues long. The V gene's germline CDR1 is SGHRS and CDR2 YFSETQ. CDR3: CASTAGGEQFF.

V and J are TRBV3-1 and TRBJ1-6. Germline CDR1 reads LGHDT; CDR2 reads YNNKEL (reference sequence). The CDR3 is 15 amino acids. CDR3 sequence: CASRQPGRRNSPLHF.

CDR3 sequence: CASSLSQGAPYEQYF. The chain is built from TRBV7-2 and TRBJ2-7; as DNA is missing, the TRBD1 call by TCRdb cannot be tested. The CDR3 length is 15 residues. The germline gives CDR1 SGHTA, CDR2 FQGNSA.

This chain joins TRBV12-5 and TRBJ2-2; TCRdb's assignment of TRBD1 cannot be checked, as there is no DNA. Germline values: CDR1 LGHNT, CDR2 FRNRAP. CDR3 length equals 16 residues. CDR3 loop: CASGLVLGPYTGELFF.

This rearrangement joins TRBV6-5 to TRBJ1-1; TCRdb's D gene call, TRBD1, goes unchecked for lack of DNA. The CDR3 loop spans 14 amino acids. Per germline, CDR1 MNHEY and CDR2 SVGAGI. CDR3: CASSPGQGSFEAFF.

The genes are TRBV6-2 or TRBV6-3 and TRBJ1-1. Germline V gene data show CDR1 as MNHEY and CDR2 as SVGEGT. The CDR3 loop spans 12 amino acids. The CDR3 protein is CASTPAGREAFF.

The chain links TRBV7-7 to TRBJ2-1; the D call of TRBD2 rests on TCRdb alone, since no DNA is present to check it. CDR1 is SSHAT and CDR2 is FNYEAQ in the germline V gene (reference sequence). The CDR3 is made up of 14 amino acids. The CDR3: CASSSDYPSGEQFF.

The chain has TRBV6-1 and TRBJ1-2. This CDR3 has 11 residues. Germline values: CDR1 MNHNS, CDR2 SASEGT. The CDR3: CAILRQVGYTF.

V gene TRBV24-1 combines with J gene TRBJ2-5; TCRdb's D gene call, TRBD1, goes unchecked for lack of DNA. Germline V gene data show CDR1 as KGHDR and CDR2 as SFDVKD. The CDR3 has 14 residues. This chain's CDR3 is CATSDRQLLETQYF.

The rearrangement uses TRBV12-3 or TRBV12-4 and TRBJ2-3; TCRdb returns TRBD2, unconfirmable since there is no DNA. This CDR3 is built from 15 residues. CDR3 in amino acids: CASSRPSGTTDTQYF.

The CDR3 loop reads CASGIYRDTEAFF. The genes are TRBV12-3 or TRBV12-4 and TRBJ1-1; TCRdb selects TRBD1, and the lack of DNA leaves this call unchecked. This CDR3 contains 13 residues.

This chain uses TRBV9 with TRBJ1-3. CDR1 is SGDLS and CDR2 is YYNGEE in the germline V gene. The CDR3 is 16 amino acids. CDR3 region: CASSTRHTPSGNTIYF.